This T cell receptor beta chain was sequenced in a study of neurological immune-mediated disorders. Study overall: Relapsing-remitting patients made up about 90% of the roughly 34 multiple sclerosis patients, and secondary progressive patients made up 3. Study results and caveats: HTLV-1-associated myelopathy displayed the greatest TCR clonal expansion, and multiple sclerosis exhibited the smallest, lower than that of healthy controls. When grouped phylogenetically, the repertoires of 18 of the 34 multiple sclerosis patients fell together in one related-CDR3 cluster, which is a possible signature.

The CDR3 is made up of 15 amino acids. Trimming took off 4 bases at V and 1 base at J, with 10 bases between the two ends. Germline V gene sequence: CDR1 KGHDR, CDR2 SFDVKD. This clonotype was recorded many times. The antigen is not known. With 10-nucleotide random UMIs included, cDNA was synthesized by 5'RACE. TCRdb redid the calling of the 5' RACE reads with MiXCR, one entry per CDR3 protein. The table lists over 60,000 distinct CDR3 sequences, 4.5% to 5.5% of them singletons, with around 2.2% in the top ten. V gene TRBV24-1 combines with J gene TRBJ2-1; D not resolved. The TCR originated in a woman in her sixties or seventies with multiple sclerosis. Sequencing used PBMCs. The chain's CDR3 is CATSDAAGSYNEQFF. DNA for the CDR3: TGTGCCACCAGTGACGCGGCTGGGTCCTACAATGAGCAGTTCTTC.